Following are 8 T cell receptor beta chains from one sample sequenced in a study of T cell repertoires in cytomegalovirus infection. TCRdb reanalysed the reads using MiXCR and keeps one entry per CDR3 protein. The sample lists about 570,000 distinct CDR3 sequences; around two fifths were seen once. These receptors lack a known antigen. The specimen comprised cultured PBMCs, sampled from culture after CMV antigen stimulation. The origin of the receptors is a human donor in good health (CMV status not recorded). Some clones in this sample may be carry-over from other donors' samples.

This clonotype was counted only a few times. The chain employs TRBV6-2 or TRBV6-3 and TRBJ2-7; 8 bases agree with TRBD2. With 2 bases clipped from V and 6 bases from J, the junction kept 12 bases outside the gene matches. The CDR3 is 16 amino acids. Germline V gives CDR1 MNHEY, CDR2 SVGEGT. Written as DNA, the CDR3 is TGTGCCAGCAGTTACCGGGAGGGACCCCATCACGCCGAGCAGTACTTC. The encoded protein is CASSYREGPHHAEQYF.

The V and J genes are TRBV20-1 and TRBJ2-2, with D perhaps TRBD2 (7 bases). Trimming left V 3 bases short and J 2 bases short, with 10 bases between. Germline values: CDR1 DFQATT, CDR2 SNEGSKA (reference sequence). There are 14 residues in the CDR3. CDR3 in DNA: TGCAGTGCTAGGGGCGGGGGCAACACCGGGGAGCTGTTTTTT. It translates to CSARGGGNTGELFF.

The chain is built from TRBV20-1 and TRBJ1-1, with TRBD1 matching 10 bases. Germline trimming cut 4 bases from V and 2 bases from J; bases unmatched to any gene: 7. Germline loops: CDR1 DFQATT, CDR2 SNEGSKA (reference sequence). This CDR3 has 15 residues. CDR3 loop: CSAIRQGAGNTEAFF. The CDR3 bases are TGCAGTGCTATTCGACAGGGGGCGGGAAACACTGAAGCTTTCTTT.

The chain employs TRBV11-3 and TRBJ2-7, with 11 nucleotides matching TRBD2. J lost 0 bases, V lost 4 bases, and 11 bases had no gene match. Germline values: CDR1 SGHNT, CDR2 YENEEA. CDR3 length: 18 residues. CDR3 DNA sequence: TGTGCCAGCAGCTCGCTCCCGATGCTAGCGGGAGGCTCCTACGAGCAGTACTTC. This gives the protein CASSSLPMLAGGSYEQYF.

DNA of the CDR3: TGTGCCATCAGTGAGTCAAACCCGACTTTTGAGACCCAGTACTTC. It translates to CAISESNPTFETQYF. The rearrangement joins TRBV10-3 to TRBJ2-5; D call uncertain. Germline values: CDR1 ENHRY, CDR2 SYGVKD. The CDR3 has 15 amino acids. Between the trimmed V and J ends, which lost 0 bases and 5 bases, there was a span of 13 bases.

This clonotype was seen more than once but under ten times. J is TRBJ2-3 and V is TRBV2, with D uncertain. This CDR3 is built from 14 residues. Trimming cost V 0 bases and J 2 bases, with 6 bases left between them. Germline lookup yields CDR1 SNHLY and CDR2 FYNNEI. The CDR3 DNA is TGTGCCAGCAGTGAAGCAGGCGCCACAGATACGCAGTATTTT. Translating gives CASSEAGATDTQYF.

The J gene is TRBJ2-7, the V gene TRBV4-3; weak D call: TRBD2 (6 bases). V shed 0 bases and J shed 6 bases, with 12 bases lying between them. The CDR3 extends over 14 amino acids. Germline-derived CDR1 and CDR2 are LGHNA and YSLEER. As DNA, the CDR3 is TGCGCCAGCAGCCAAGATGGGGGGTGGAGCGAGCAGTACTTC. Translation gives CASSQDGGWSEQYF.

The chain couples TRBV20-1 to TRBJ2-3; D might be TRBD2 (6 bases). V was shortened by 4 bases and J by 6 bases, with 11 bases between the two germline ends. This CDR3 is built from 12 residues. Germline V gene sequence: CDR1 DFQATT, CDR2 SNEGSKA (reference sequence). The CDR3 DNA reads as TGCAGTGCTATCGGGACTGGCGATACGCAGTATTTT. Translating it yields CSAIGTGDTQYF.